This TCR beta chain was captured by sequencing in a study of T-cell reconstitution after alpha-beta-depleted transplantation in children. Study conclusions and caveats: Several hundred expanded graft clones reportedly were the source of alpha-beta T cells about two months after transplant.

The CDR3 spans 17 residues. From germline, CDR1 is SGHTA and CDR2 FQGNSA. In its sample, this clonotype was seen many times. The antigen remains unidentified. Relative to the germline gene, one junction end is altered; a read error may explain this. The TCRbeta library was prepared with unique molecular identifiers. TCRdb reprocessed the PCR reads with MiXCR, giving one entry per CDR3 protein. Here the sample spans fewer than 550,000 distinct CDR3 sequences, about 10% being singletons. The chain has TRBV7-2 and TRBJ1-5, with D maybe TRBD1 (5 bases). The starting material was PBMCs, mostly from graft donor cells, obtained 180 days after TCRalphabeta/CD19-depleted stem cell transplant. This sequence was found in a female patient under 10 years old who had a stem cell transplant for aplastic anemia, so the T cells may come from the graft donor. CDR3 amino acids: CASSLGQRVHSNQPQHF. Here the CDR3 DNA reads TGTGCCAGCAGTTTAGGACAAAGGGTACATAGCAATCAGCCCCAGCATTTT.